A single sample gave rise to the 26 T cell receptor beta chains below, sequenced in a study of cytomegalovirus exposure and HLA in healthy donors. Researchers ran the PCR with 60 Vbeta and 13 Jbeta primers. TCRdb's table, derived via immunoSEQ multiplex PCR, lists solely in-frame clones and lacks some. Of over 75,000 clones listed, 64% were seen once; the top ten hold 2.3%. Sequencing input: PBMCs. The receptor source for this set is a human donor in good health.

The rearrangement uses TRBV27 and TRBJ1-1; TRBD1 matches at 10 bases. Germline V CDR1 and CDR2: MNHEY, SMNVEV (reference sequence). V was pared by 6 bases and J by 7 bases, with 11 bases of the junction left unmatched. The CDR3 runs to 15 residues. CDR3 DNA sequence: TGTGCCAGCAGCCCCTACCGACAGGGGGCGATTGAAGCTTTCTTT. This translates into CASSPYRQGAIEAFF.

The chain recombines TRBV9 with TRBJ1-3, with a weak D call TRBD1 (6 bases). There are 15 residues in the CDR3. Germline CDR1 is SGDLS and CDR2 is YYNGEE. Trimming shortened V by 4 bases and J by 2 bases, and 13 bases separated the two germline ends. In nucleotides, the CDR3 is TGTGCCAGCAGCCCCACAGGGAAACCTGGAAACACCATATATTTT. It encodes CASSPTGKPGNTIYF.

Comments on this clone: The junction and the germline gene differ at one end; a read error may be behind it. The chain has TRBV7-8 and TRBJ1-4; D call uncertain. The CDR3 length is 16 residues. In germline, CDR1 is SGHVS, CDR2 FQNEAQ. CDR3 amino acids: CANSSPGRVTNEKLFF. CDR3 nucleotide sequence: TGTGCCAACAGCTCCCCCGGGAGGGTTACTAATGAAAAACTGTTTTTT.

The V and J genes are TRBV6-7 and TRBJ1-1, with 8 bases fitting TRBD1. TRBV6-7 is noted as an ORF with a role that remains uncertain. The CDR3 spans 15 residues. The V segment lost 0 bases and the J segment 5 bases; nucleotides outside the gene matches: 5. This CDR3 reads CASSYSTGGCTEAFF. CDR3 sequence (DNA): TGTGCCAGCAGTTACTCTACAGGGGGTTGTACTGAAGCTTTCTTT.

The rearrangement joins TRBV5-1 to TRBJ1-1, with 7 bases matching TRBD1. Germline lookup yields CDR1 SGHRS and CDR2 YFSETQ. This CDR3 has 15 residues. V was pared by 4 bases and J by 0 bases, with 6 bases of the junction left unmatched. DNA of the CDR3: TGCGCCAGCAGCAAGGAGGGACAGATGAACACTGAAGCTTTCTTT. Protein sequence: CASSKEGQMNTEAFF. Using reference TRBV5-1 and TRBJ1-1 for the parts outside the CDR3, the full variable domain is KAGVTQTPRYLIKTRGQQVTLSCSPISGHRSVSWYQQTPGQGLQFLFEYFSETQRNKGNFPGRFSGRQFSNSRSEMNVSTLELGDSALYLCASSKEGQMNTEAFFGQGTRLTVV.

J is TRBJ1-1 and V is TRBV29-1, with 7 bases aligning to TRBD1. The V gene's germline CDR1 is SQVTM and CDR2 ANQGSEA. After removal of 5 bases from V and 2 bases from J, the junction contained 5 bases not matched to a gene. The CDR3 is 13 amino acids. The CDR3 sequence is CSVTGVSNTEAFF. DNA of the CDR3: TGCAGCGTTACAGGGGTATCAAACACTGAAGCTTTCTTT. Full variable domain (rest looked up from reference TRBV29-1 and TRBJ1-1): SAVISQKPSRDICQRGTSLTIQCQVDSQVTMMFWYRQQPGQSLTLIATANQGSEATYESGFVIDKFPISRPNLTFSTLTVSNMSPEDSSIYLCSVTGVSNTEAFFGQGTRLTVV.

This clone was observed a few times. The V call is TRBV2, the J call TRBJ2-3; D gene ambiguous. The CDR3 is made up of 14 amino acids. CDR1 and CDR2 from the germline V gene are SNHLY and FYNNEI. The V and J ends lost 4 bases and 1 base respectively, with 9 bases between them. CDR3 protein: CASSVYGGTDTQYF. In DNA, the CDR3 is TGTGCCAGCAGTGTGTACGGAGGCACAGATACGCAGTATTTT.

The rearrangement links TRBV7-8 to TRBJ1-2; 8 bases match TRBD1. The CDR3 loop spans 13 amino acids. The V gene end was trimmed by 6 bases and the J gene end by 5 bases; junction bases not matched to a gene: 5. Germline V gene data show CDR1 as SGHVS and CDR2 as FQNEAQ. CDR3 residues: CASSRDRRYGYTF. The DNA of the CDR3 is TGTGCCAGCAGTCGGGACAGGCGATATGGCTACACCTTC.

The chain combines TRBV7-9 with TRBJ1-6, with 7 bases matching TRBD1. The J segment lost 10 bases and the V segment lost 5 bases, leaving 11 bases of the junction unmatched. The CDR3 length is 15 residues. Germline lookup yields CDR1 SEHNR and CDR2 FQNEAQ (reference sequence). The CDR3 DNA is TGTGCCAGCAGCATGGACAGGTGGAAATTGTCACCCCTCCACTTT. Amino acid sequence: CASSMDRWKLSPLHF.

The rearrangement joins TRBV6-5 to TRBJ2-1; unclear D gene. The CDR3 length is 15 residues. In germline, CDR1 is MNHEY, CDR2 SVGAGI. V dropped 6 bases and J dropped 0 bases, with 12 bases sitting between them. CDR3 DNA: TGTGCCAGCAGCCCAGAACAGAGCTCCTACAATGAGCAGTTCTTC. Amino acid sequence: CASSPEQSSYNEQFF.

CDR3 residues: CASSLRADRNTEAFF. The CDR3 DNA reads as TGCGCCAGCAGCTTGAGGGCAGACAGAAACACTGAAGCTTTCTTT. The chain uses TRBV5-1 and TRBJ1-1; D may be TRBD1 (5 bases). The ends were cut back, 1 base at V and 2 bases at J, with 12 bases in the middle. Germline loops: CDR1 SGHRS, CDR2 YFSETQ. The length of the CDR3 is 15 residues.

The CDR3: CASSVGTGGLKVPFF. As DNA, the CDR3 is TGTGCCAGCAGCGTTGGGACAGGGGGCCTCAAGGTTCCGTTCTTC. V gene TRBV5-4 combines with J gene TRBJ2-1, with 12 bases lining up with TRBD1. CDR1 is SGHNT, CDR2 YYREEE, per germline (reference sequence). CDR3 length equals 15 residues. V dropped 4 bases and J dropped 15; count of bases not matched to a gene: 14.

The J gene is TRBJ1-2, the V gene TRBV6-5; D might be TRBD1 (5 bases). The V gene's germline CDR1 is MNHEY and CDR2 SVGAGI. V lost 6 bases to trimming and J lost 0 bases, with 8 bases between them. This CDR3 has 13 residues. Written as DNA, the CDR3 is TGTGCCAGCAGGGGGCGGCCTAACTATGGCTACACCTTC. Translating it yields CASRGRPNYGYTF.

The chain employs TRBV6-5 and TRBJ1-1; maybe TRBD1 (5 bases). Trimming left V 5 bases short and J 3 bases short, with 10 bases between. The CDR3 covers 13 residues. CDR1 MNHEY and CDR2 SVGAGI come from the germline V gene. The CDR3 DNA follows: TGTGCCAGCAGTAGGGACTCTTACACTGAAGCTTTCTTT. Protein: CASSRDSYTEAFF.

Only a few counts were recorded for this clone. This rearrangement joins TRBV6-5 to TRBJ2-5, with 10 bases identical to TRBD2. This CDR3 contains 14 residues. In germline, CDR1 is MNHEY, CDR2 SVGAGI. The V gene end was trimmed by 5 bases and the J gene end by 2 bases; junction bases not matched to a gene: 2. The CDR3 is CASSLSGGQETQYF. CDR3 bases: TGTGCCAGCAGTCTTAGCGGGGGGCAAGAGACCCAGTACTTC.

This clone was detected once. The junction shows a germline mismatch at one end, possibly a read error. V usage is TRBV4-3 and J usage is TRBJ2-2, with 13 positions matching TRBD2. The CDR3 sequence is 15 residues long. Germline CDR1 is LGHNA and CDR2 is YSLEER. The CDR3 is CASSPGTSGVGEPFF. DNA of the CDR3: TGCGCCAGCAGCCCCGGGACTAGCGGGGTCGGGGAGCCGTTTTTT.

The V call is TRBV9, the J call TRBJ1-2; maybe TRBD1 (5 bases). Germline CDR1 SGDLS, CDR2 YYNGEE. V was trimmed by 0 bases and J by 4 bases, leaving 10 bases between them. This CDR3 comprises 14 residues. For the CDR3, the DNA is TGTGCCAGCAGCGTAGCCCTGACAGTCTATGGCTACACCTTC. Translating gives CASSVALTVYGYTF.

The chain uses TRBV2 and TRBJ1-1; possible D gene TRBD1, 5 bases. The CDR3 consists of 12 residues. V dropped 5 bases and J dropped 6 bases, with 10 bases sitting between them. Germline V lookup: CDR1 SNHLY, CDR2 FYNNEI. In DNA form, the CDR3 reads TGTGCCAGCAGTCCAGACAGTTCTGAAGCTTTCTTT. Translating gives CASSPDSSEAFF. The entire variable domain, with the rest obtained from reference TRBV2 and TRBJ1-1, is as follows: EPEVTQTPSHQVTQMGQEVILRCVPISNHLYFYWYRQILGQKVEFLVSFYNNEISEKSEIFDDQFSVERPDGSNFTLKIRSTKLEDSAMYFCASSPDSSEAFFGQGTRLTVV.

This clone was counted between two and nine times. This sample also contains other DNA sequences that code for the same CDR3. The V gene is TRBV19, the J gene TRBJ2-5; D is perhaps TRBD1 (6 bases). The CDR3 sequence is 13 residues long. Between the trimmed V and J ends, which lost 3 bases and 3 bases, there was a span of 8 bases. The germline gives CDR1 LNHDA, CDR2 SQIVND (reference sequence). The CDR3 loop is CASSIYREETQYF. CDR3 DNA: TGTGCCAGTAGTATCTACAGGGAAGAGACCCAGTACTTC.

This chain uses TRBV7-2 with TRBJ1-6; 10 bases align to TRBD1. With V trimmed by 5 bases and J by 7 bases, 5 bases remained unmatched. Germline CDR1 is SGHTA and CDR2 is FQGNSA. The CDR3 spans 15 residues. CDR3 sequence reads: CASSPRQGANSPLHF. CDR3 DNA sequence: TGTGCCAGCAGCCCGCGACAGGGGGCAAATTCACCCCTCCACTTT.

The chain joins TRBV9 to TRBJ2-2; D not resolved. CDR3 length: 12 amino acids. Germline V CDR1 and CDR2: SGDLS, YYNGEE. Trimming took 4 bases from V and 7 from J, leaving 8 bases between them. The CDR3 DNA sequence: TGTGCCAGCAGCCCCCTCGGCGGGGAGCTGTTTTTT. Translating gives CASSPLGGELFF.

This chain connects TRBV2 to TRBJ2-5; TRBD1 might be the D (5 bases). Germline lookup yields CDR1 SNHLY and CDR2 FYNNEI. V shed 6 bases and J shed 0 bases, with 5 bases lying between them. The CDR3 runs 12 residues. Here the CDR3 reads CASRGDQETQYF. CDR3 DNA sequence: TGTGCCAGCAGAGGGGACCAAGAGACCCAGTACTTC.

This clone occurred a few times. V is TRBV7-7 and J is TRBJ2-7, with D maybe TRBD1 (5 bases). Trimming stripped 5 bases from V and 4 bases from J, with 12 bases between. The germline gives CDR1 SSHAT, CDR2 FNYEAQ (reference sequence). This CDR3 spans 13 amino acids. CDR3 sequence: CASSLLSGYEQYF. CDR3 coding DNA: TGTGCCAGCAGCCTTCTCTCAGGGTACGAGCAGTACTTC.

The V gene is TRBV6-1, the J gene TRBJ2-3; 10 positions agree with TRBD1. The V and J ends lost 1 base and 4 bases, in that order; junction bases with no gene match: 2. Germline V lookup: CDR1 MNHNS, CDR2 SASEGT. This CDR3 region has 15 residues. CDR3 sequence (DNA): TGTGCCAGCAGTGAAGGAGGGACAGGGGCAGATACGCAGTATTTT. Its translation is CASSEGGTGADTQYF.

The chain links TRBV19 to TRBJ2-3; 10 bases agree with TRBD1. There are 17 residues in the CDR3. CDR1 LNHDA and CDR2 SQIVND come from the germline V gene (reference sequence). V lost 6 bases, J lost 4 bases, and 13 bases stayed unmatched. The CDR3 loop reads CASRVKPGQGFADTQYF. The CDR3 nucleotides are TGTGCCAGTAGAGTTAAACCGGGACAGGGGTTCGCAGATACGCAGTATTTT.

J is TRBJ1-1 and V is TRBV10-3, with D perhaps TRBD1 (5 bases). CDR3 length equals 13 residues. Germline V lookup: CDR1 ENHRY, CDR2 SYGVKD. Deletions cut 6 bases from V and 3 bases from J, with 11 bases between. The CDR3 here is CAISRAGDTEAFF. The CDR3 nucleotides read TGTGCCATCAGCAGGGCCGGAGACACTGAAGCTTTCTTT.